This passage covers 9 T cell receptor beta chains from one sample sequenced in a study of cytomegalovirus exposure and HLA in healthy donors. 60 Vbeta and 13 Jbeta primers were used in PCR. Generated by immunoSEQ multiplex PCR, the TCRdb table keeps only in-frame clones and is missing some. The sample yields 100,000 or so clones, 76% seen once. Source material: PBMCs. These receptors were collected from a man aged 25 to 40 in good health and CMV-seropositive.

The V and J genes are TRBV6-5 and TRBJ1-4; TRBD1 is a possible D gene (5 bases). The germline V gene encodes CDR1 MNHEY and CDR2 SVGAGI. Deletions cut 2 bases from V and 2 bases from J, with 9 bases between. This CDR3 has 15 residues. CDR3 in amino acids: CASSYVGGTNEKLFF. CDR3 sequence (DNA): TGTGCCAGCAGTTACGTCGGGGGGACTAATGAAAAACTGTTTTTT.

This sequence joins TRBV29-1 and TRBJ2-7; the match to TRBD1 covers 7 bases. There are 13 residues in the CDR3. After removal of 4 bases from V and 5 bases from J, the junction contained 8 bases not matched to a gene. Germline lookup yields CDR1 SQVTM and CDR2 ANQGSEA. CDR3: CSVGTGERNEQYF. CDR3 nucleotides: TGCAGCGTTGGTACAGGGGAGCGGAACGAGCAGTACTTC.

This chain uses TRBV5-1 with TRBJ2-7, with 8 bases fitting TRBD1. The length of the CDR3 is 15 residues. CDR1 SGHRS and CDR2 YFSETQ come from the germline V gene. Trimming took 4 bases from V and 3 from J; bases not matched to a gene: 9. The CDR3 here is CASSPQGEEIYEQYV. CDR3 sequence (DNA): TGCGCCAGCAGCCCACAGGGGGAGGAAATCTACGAGCAGTACGTC.

Comments on this clone: This specimen includes other DNA sequences encoding the same CDR3. V and J are TRBV18 and TRBJ2-2, with TRBD2 matching 9 bases. The CDR3 has 20 residues. Germline CDR1 KGHSH, CDR2 LQKENI. The V segment lost 2 bases and the J segment 0 bases; nucleotides outside the gene matches: 13. CDR3 residues: CASSPDLAGYRGTNTGELFF. In DNA form, the CDR3 reads TGTGCCAGCTCACCAGACCTAGCGGGGTATAGAGGGACGAACACCGGGGAGCTGTTTTTT.

The V and J genes are TRBV19 and TRBJ2-1; D is perhaps TRBD1 (6 bases). Per the germline V gene, CDR1 is LNHDA and CDR2 is SQIVND (reference sequence). The CDR3 is 13 residues long. The V end was cut by 3 bases, the J end by 9 bases, with 12 bases between. The CDR3 loop is CASSIKGVSEQFF. The CDR3 DNA follows: TGTGCCAGTAGTATCAAGGGGGTGAGTGAGCAGTTCTTC.

This chain links TRBV5-6 with TRBJ2-5; 7 nucleotides match TRBD1. The CDR3 totals 12 residues. With V trimmed by 7 bases and J by 5 bases, 5 bases remained unmatched. Germline V gives CDR1 SGHDT, CDR2 YYEEEE. The DNA of the CDR3 is TGTGCCAGCGTACAGGGGAGTGAGACCCAGTACTTC. Amino acid sequence: CASVQGSETQYF. The whole variable domain, remainder taken from reference TRBV5-6 and TRBJ2-5, is DAGVTQSPTHLIKTRGQQVTLRCSPKSGHDTVSWYQQALGQGPQFIFQYYEEEERQRGNFPDRFSGHQFPNYSSELNVNALLLGDSALYLCASVQGSETQYFGPGTRLLVL.

This chain links TRBV30 with TRBJ2-2; TRBD1 matches at 9 bases. V shed 6 bases and J 5 bases; nucleotides not matched to a gene: 13. The CDR3 length is 16 residues. Germline CDR1 and CDR2: GTSNPN and SVGIG (reference sequence). Written as DNA, the CDR3 is TGTGCCTGCCCCCCCCGGACAGGGGAGGCTACCGGGGAGCTGTTTTTT. It encodes CACPPRTGEATGELFF. Full variable domain (outside the CDR3, taken from reference TRBV30 and TRBJ2-2): SQTIHQWPATLVQPVGSPLSLECTVEGTSNPNLYWYRQAAGRGLQLLFYSVGIGQISSEVPQNLSASRPQDRQFILSSKKLLLSDSGFYLCACPPRTGEATGELFFGEGSRLTVL.

This chain links TRBV2 with TRBJ1-2, with 9 bases that match TRBD1. The CDR3 has 15 residues. Germline V CDR1 and CDR2: SNHLY, FYNNEI. The ends lost 4 bases at V and 4 bases at J; junction bases unmatched: 7. For the CDR3, the DNA is TGTGCCAGCAGTGTCTGGGACAGGGTCCCCTATGGCTACACCTTC. It codes for CASSVWDRVPYGYTF.

The chain combines TRBV7-2 with TRBJ1-1; D ambiguous. The CDR3 is 14 amino acids. Trimming shortened V by 5 bases and J by 2 bases, and 12 bases separated the two germline ends. Germline CDR1 reads SGHTA; CDR2 reads FQGNSA. CDR3 sequence (DNA): TGTGCCAGCAGCCCTACCCCGCCAAACACTGAAGCTTTCTTT. This translates into CASSPTPPNTEAFF.